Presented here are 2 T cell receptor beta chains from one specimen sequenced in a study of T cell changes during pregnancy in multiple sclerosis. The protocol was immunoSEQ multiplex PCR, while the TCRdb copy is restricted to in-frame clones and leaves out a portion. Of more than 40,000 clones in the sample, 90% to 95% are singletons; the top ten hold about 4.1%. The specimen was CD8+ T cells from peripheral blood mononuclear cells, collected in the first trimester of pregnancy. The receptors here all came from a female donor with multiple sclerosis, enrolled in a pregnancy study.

The CDR3 is CASSFGKLEAFF. The CDR3 nucleotides read TGTGCCAGCAGCTTCGGGAAGCTTGAAGCTTTCTTT. The chain couples TRBV5-4 to TRBJ1-1; D is uncertain. Germline V gives CDR1 SGHNT, CDR2 YYREEE (reference sequence). The ends were cut back, 2 bases at V and 7 bases at J, with 9 bases in the middle. CDR3 size: 12 residues.

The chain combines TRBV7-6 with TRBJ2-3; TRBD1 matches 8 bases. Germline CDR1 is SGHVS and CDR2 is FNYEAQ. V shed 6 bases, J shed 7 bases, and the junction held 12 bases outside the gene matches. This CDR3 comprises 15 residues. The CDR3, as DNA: TGTGCCAGCAGTCCAGGACAGGGTGTTTCAAATACGCAGTATTTT. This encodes CASSPGQGVSNTQYF.